This T cell receptor beta chain was recorded in a study of cytomegalovirus exposure and HLA in healthy donors. Points from the study as a whole: According to reports, the classifier identified cytomegalovirus status with high specificity and sensitivity. The listing of roughly 160 TCR beta chains classed them as cytomegalovirus-associated.

Vbeta (60) and Jbeta (13) primers were used in the PCR. Libraries were prepared by immunoSEQ multiplex PCR; TCRdb keeps only in-frame clonotypes and omits some of them. The sample gives approximately 150,000 clones, around 80% of which show up once; 3% to 3.5% is in the top ten. About this clone itself: Its antigen remains unidentified.

Input material: PBMCs. The receptor's source is a man in his late teens or twenties in good health and CMV-seropositive.

CDR3 region: CASSFPGGGYTF. The CDR3 DNA sequence: TGTGCCAGCAGTTTTCCGGGTGGTGGCTACACCTTC. The chain is built from TRBV27 and TRBJ1-2; D gene uncertain. V lost 3 bases, J lost 7 bases, and 9 bases lay in between. Germline V gives CDR1 MNHEY, CDR2 SMNVEV (reference sequence). The CDR3 is 12 amino acids.